The clone carrying this T cell receptor (beta chain) has only a few counts. The data are from a study of T cells in Graves' hyperthyroidism and ophthalmopathy. RNA transcripts provided the source from which TCR beta CDR3 regions were amplified. Researchers ran a first-round RT-PCR on the TCR CDR3 using the HTBI primer set. TCRdb re-called the multiplex PCR reads with MiXCR, one entry per CDR3 protein. The repertoire consists of hundreds of thousands of distinct CDR3 sequences, with 25% occurring once and the leading ten covering 73%. Calling Graves' hyperthyroidism stable meant ophthalmopathy did not progress within 18 months. PBMCs came from around 9.7 ml fresh peripheral blood. V was clipped by 0 bases and J by 6 bases, with 8 bases between them. The CDR3 contains 13 residues. Germline V gives CDR1 SGHTA, CDR2 FQGNSA.

J is TRBJ1-2 and V is TRBV7-2; unclear D gene. Sequenced input: blood. The receptor was derived from a middle-aged man with Graves' hyperthyroidism. CDR3 sequence: CASSLAVGNGYTF. As DNA, the CDR3 is TGTGCCAGCAGCTTAGCGGTAGGGAATGGCTACACCTTC.